Each of the 2 T cell receptor beta chains below was sequenced from the same sample in a study of CD8 T cells in ankylosing spondylitis. Whole-study findings and limits: There was a TCR beta motif, made of fewer than 10 highly homologous variants, that appeared characteristic of ankylosing spondylitis blood.

MiXCR, applied by TCRdb to the 5' RACE reads, yields one record per CDR3 protein. The sample has hundreds of thousands of distinct CDR3 sequences, about an eighth seen once. Their antigens remain unidentified. The sequencing input was blood, either unsorted or a sorted T cell fraction (not recorded which). These receptor sequences come from a male donor with ankylosing spondylitis.

The chain is built from TRBV6-4 and TRBJ2-3; TRBD1 matches at 11 bases. With 6 bases clipped from V and 4 bases from J, the junction kept 3 bases outside the gene matches. CDR1 and CDR2 from the germline V gene are MRHNA and SNTAGT. The CDR3 is 14 amino acids. Here the CDR3 reads CASRKGQGADTQYF. The CDR3 DNA follows: TGTGCCAGCAGAAAGGGACAGGGGGCAGATACGCAGTATTTT.

The chain couples TRBV7-8 to TRBJ2-4; 7 bases line up with TRBD1. Per germline, CDR1 SGHVS and CDR2 FQNEAQ. The CDR3 runs 12 residues. V was pared by 4 bases and J by 14 bases, with 8 bases of the junction left unmatched. The DNA for the CDR3 is TGTGCCAGCAGCTCCCACAGGGGTAGGGAGTACTTC. Its translation is CASSSHRGREYF.